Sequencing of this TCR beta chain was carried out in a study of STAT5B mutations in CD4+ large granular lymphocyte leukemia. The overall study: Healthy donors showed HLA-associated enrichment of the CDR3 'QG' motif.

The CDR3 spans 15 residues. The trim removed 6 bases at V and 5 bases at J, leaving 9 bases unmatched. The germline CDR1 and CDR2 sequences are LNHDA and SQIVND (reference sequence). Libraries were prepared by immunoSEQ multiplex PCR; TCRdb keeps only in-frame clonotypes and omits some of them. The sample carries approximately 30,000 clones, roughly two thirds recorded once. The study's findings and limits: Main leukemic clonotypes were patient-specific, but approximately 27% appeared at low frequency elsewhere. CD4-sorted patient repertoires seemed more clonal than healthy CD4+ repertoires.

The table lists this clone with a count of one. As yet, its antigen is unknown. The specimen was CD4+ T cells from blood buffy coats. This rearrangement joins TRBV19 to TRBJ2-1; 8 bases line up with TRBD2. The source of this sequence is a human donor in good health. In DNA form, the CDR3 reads TGTGCCAGTAGGAGGGGTAGCGGGGTAAACAATGAGCAGTTCTTC. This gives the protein CASRRGSGVNNEQFF. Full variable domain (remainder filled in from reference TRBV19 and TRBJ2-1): DGGITQSPKYLFRKEGQNVTLSCEQNLNHDAMYWYRQDPGQGLRLIYYSQIVNDFQKGDIAEGYSVSREKKESFPLTVTSAQKNPTAFYLCASRRGSGVNNEQFFGPGTRLTVL.